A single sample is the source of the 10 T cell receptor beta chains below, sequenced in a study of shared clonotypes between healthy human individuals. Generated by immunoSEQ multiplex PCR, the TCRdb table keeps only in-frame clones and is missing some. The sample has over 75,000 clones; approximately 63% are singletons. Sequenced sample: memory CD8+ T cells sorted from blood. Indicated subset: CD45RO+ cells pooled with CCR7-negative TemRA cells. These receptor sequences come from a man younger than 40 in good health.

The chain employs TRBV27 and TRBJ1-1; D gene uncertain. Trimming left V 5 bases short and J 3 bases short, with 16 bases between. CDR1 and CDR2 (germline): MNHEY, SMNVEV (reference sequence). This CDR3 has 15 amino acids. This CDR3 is CASSLSGLRDTEAFF. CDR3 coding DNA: TGTGCCAGCAGTCTAAGCGGGCTTCGGGACACTGAAGCTTTCTTT.

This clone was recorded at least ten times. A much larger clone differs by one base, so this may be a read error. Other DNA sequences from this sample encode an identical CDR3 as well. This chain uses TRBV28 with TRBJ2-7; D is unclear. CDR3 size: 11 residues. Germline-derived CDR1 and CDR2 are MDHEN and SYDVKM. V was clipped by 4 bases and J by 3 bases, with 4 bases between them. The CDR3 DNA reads TGTGCCAGCAGTTCATTCTACGAGCAGTACTTC. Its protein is CASSSFYEQYF.

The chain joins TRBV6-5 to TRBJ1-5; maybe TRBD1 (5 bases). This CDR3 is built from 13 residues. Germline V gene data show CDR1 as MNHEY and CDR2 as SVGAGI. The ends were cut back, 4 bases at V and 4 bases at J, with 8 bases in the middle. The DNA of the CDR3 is TGTGCCAGCAGTTGGCGGGGGAATCAGCCCCAGCATTTT. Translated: CASSWRGNQPQHF.

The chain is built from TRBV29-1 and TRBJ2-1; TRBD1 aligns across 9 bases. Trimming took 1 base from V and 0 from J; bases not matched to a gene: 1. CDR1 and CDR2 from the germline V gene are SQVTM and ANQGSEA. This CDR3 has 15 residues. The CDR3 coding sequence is TGCAGCGTTGAAGGGGACAGGGTCTCCTACAATGAGCAGTTCTTC. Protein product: CSVEGDRVSYNEQFF.

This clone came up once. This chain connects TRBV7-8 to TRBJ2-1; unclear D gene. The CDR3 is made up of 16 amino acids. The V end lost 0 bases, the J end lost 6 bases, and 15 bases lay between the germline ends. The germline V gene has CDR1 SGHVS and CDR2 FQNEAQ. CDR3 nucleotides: TGTGCCAGCAGCTTAGCGCTCGGAAGTAATGCCAATGAGCAGTTCTTC. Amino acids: CASSLALGSNANEQFF.

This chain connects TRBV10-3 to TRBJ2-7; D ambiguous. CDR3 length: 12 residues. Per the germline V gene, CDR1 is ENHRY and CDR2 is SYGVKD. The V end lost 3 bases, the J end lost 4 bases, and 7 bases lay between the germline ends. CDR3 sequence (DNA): TGTGCCATCAGTGATTTTAATTACGAGCAGTACTTC. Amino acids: CAISDFNYEQYF.

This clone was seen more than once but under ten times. The CDR3 coding sequence is TGTGCCAGCAGCTTACTAGTCACAGATACGCAGTATTTT. Encoded protein: CASSLLVTDTQYF. The genes are TRBV7-8 and TRBJ2-3; D ambiguous. V lost 2 bases and J 2 bases, leaving 5 bases between the germline ends. CDR3 length equals 13 residues. CDR1 is SGHVS, CDR2 FQNEAQ, per germline.

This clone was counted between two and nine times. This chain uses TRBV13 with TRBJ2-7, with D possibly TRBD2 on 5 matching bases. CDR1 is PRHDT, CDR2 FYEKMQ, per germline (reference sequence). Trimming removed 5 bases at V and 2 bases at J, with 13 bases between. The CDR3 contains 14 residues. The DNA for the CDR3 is TGTGCCAGCAGCCGGAGGACTGGAACCTACGAGCAGTACTTC. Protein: CASSRRTGTYEQYF.

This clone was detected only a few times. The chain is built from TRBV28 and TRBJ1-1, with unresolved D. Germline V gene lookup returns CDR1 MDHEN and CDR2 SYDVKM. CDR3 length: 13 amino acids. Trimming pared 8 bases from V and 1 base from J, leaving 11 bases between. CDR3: CASGPGRNTEAFF. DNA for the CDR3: TGTGCCAGCGGACCGGGTCGGAACACTGAAGCTTTCTTT. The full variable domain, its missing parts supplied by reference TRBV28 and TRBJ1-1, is DVKVTQSSRYLVKRTGEKVFLECVQDMDHENMFWYRQDPGLGLRLIYFSYDVKMKEKGDIPEGYSVSREKKERFSLILESASTNQTSMYLCASGPGRNTEAFFGQGTRLTVV.

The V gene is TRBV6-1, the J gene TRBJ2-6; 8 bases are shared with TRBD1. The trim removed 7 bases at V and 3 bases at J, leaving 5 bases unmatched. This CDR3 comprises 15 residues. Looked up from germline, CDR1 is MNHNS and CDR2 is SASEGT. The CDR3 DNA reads TGTGCCAGCACGGACAGGGCGGATGGGGCCAACGTCCTGACTTTC. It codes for CASTDRADGANVLTF.